Following are 29 T cell receptor beta chains from one sample sequenced in a study of T cells in localized non-small cell lung cancer. Profiling relied on immunoSEQ multiplex PCR, and the TCRdb table lists in-frame clones only, not all of them. The table records tens of thousands of clones, about 83% of them present only once. Sequences were derived from peripheral blood, sampled before any cancer treatment. These receptors came from a female donor over 55 with stage I lung adenocarcinoma.

The chain joins TRBV11-2 to TRBJ2-2; 8 positions agree with TRBD1. Germline V gives CDR1 SGHAT, CDR2 FQNNGV. The CDR3 length is 15 residues. The J segment lost 4 bases and the V segment lost 6 bases, leaving 7 bases of the junction unmatched. The CDR3 reads CASSPRTGFTGELFF. CDR3 bases: TGTGCCAGCAGTCCCCGGACAGGGTTCACCGGGGAGCTGTTTTTT.

This clone was seen only a few times. The J gene is TRBJ2-7, the V gene TRBV28, with TRBD1 matching 7 bases. Unmatched junction bases numbered 3, after V lost 5 bases and J lost 5 bases. Germline assignment: CDR1 MDHEN and CDR2 SYDVKM. This CDR3 spans 12 amino acids. The CDR3 loop is CASSLGQDEQYF. CDR3 sequence (DNA): TGTGCCAGCAGTCTAGGACAGGACGAGCAGTACTTC.

For this clone: The DNA is omitted, as the CDR3 cannot be located on it reliably, and the CDR3 follows TCRdb's listing. This chain links TRBV5-1 with TRBJ2-1; the table assigns TRBD2, which was not confirmed against the DNA. CDR1 and CDR2 (germline): SGHRS, YFSETQ. With termini counted, the CDR3 has 16 amino acids. CDR3 sequence reads: CASSPFAGGNRNEQFF.

This clone appeared a few times. This chain links TRBV5-4 with TRBJ2-1; no reliable D call. The CDR3 runs 15 residues. Trimming took off 0 bases at V and 10 bases at J, with 17 bases between the two ends. The germline CDR1 and CDR2 sequences are SGHNT and YYREEE (reference sequence). The CDR3 is CASSLAQRPFGEQFF. DNA of the CDR3: TGTGCCAGCAGCTTGGCCCAGAGACCCTTTGGGGAGCAGTTCTTC. Full variable domain (missing parts from reference TRBV5-4 and TRBJ2-1): ETGVTQSPTHLIKTRGQQVTLRCSSQSGHNTVSWYQQALGQGPQFIFQYYREEENGRGNFPPRFSGLQFPNYSSELNVNALELDDSALYLCASSLAQRPFGEQFFGPGTRLTVL.

The chain employs TRBV18 and TRBJ1-5; D gene uncertain. The germline gives CDR1 KGHSH, CDR2 LQKENI. V was pared by 4 bases and J by 0 bases, with 10 bases between. The CDR3 runs 15 residues. This CDR3 reads CASSLGRGSNQPQHF. CDR3 in DNA: TGTGCCAGCTCACTCGGACGGGGTAGCAATCAGCCCCAGCATTTT.

This clone occurred once. The gene calls are TRBV7-9 and TRBJ1-2, with 7 bases lining up with TRBD1. Losses at the gene ends were 2 bases for V and 4 bases for J; bases not matched to a gene: 10. Germline V lookup: CDR1 SEHNR, CDR2 FQNEAQ (reference sequence). The CDR3 spans 16 residues. The DNA for the CDR3 is TGTGCCAGCAGCTTATTCCGGACAGGTCGATCCTATGGCTACACCTTC. It codes for CASSLFRTGRSYGYTF.

CDR3 region: CASSFGTGVRQPQHF. CDR3 coding DNA: TGTGCCAGCAGCTTTGGGACAGGGGTGCGACAGCCCCAGCATTTT. V and J are TRBV7-9 and TRBJ1-5; the match to TRBD1 covers 10 bases. The V and J ends lost 3 bases and 7 bases, in that order; junction bases with no gene match: 6. Germline CDR1 is SEHNR and CDR2 is FQNEAQ (reference sequence). This CDR3 has 15 residues. The full variable domain, rest sourced from reference TRBV7-9 and TRBJ1-5, is DTGVSQNPRHKITKRGQNVTFRCDPISEHNRLYWYRQTLGQGPEFLTYFQNEAQLEKSRLLSDRFSAERPKGSFSTLEIQRTEQGDSAMYLCASSFGTGVRQPQHFGDGTRLSIL.

The chain recombines TRBV5-4 with TRBJ2-3; D gene uncertain. Looked up from germline, CDR1 is SGHNT and CDR2 is YYREEE (reference sequence). The CDR3 spans 16 residues. Trimming pared 3 bases from V and 0 bases from J, leaving 14 bases between. CDR3 amino acids: CASSSIVGTSTDTQYF. DNA of the CDR3: TGTGCCAGCAGCTCAATCGTGGGTACCAGCACAGATACGCAGTATTTT. Looking up the rest from reference TRBV5-4 and TRBJ2-3 gives the full variable domain: ETGVTQSPTHLIKTRGQQVTLRCSSQSGHNTVSWYQQALGQGPQFIFQYYREEENGRGNFPPRFSGLQFPNYSSELNVNALELDDSALYLCASSSIVGTSTDTQYFGPGTRLTVL.

This clone was counted a few times. The chain joins TRBV20-1 to TRBJ1-1; no clear D gene. V was pared by 4 bases and J by 10 bases, with 13 bases between. Germline CDR1 DFQATT, CDR2 SNEGSKA (reference sequence). The CDR3 has 11 amino acids. This CDR3 is CSAISVAGAFF. The CDR3 nucleotides read TGCAGTGCTATCTCAGTCGCGGGAGCTTTCTTT.

The V and J genes are TRBV6-6 and TRBJ1-1; TRBD1 aligns across 12 bases. Germline trimming cut 7 bases from V and 6 bases from J; bases unmatched to any gene: 6. The CDR3 has 14 amino acids. From germline, CDR1 is MNHNY and CDR2 SVGAGI (reference sequence). The CDR3 DNA sequence: TGTGCCAGCACCGGGACAGGGGGCCTCGCTGAAGCTTTCTTT. It encodes CASTGTGGLAEAFF.

In DNA, the CDR3 is TGTGCCAGCTCACCACGGGAAGCGGTGAACACCGGGGAGCTGTTTTTT. Translated: CASSPREAVNTGELFF. The chain couples TRBV18 to TRBJ2-2, with a tentative D call TRBD2 (5 bases). Between the trimmed V and J ends, which lost 1 base and 1 base, there was a span of 10 bases. Germline lookup yields CDR1 KGHSH and CDR2 LQKENI. This CDR3 has 16 amino acids.

The table lists this clone with a count of one. This sequence joins TRBV29-1 and TRBJ2-3; weak D call: TRBD1 (6 bases). The CDR3 is 14 residues long. The germline V gene encodes CDR1 SQVTM and CDR2 ANQGSEA. With 6 bases removed from V and 0 bases from J, the gap between germline ends came to 13 bases. The CDR3 nucleotides read TGCAGCGTAGATGACAGGACTAGCACAGATACGCAGTATTTT. The encoded protein is CSVDDRTSTDTQYF.

This clone was recorded a few times. The rearrangement uses TRBV18 and TRBJ2-2; D gene ambiguous. The ends were cut back, 0 bases at V and 7 bases at J, with 6 bases in the middle. Looked up from germline, CDR1 is KGHSH and CDR2 is LQKENI. This CDR3 spans 13 amino acids. The CDR3: CASSPPRIGELFF. The CDR3 region has the DNA TGTGCCAGCTCACCACCTAGGATCGGGGAGCTGTTTTTT.

This clone was counted a single time. The chain recombines TRBV5-1 with TRBJ2-3; 10 bases fit TRBD2. J gave up 2 bases and V 7 bases, and 7 bases lay outside the gene matches. This CDR3 has 15 residues. CDR1 is SGHRS and CDR2 is YFSETQ in the germline V gene. The CDR3 here is CASRRAGGDTDTQYF. The CDR3 DNA reads TGCGCCAGCCGTAGAGCGGGAGGGGACACAGATACGCAGTATTTT.

This clone was seen a handful of times. V and J are TRBV5-6 and TRBJ1-6; D gene uncertain. The CDR3 contains 14 residues. The germline gives CDR1 SGHDT, CDR2 YYEEEE. Trimming removed 0 bases at V and 5 bases at J, with 6 bases between. The CDR3 nucleotides are TGTGCCAGCAGCTTGGTCAGTAATAATTCACCCCTCCACTTT. Encoded protein: CASSLVSNNSPLHF.

The chain recombines TRBV27 with TRBJ2-7; D is perhaps TRBD1 (6 bases). Trimming removed 5 bases from V and 3 bases from J, with 14 bases in between. This CDR3 is built from 14 residues. Germline CDR1 MNHEY, CDR2 SMNVEV (reference sequence). CDR3 sequence: CASSPNRDYYEQYF. The CDR3 bases are TGTGCCAGCAGTCCGAACAGGGATTACTACGAGCAGTACTTC.

The chain employs TRBV6-5 and TRBJ1-5; possible D gene TRBD1, 5 bases. Germline V lookup: CDR1 MNHEY, CDR2 SVGAGI. This CDR3 has 12 amino acids. V gave up 6 bases and J gave up 9 bases, with 12 bases separating them. The CDR3 here is CASRTGERPQHF. The DNA of the CDR3 is TGTGCCAGCAGGACGGGGGAGCGGCCCCAGCATTTT.

The V call is TRBV5-1, the J call TRBJ1-6; a possible D gene is TRBD1 (6 bases). Trimming pared 1 base from V and 8 bases from J, leaving 10 bases between. From germline, CDR1 is SGHRS and CDR2 YFSETQ. This CDR3 contains 14 residues. CDR3 amino acids: CASSLSGVDSPLHF. Written as DNA, the CDR3 is TGCGCCAGCAGCTTGTCAGGGGTCGATTCACCCCTCCACTTT.

V gene TRBV29-1 combines with J gene TRBJ1-2; D is perhaps TRBD1 (5 bases). The germline V gene encodes CDR1 SQVTM and CDR2 ANQGSEA. The CDR3 is made up of 14 amino acids. V was clipped by 3 bases and J by 6 bases, with 17 bases between them. The CDR3 protein is CSVDGPRAVHGYTF. In DNA form, the CDR3 reads TGCAGCGTTGATGGGCCCAGGGCAGTCCATGGCTACACCTTC.

The chain uses TRBV9 and TRBJ1-2; D call uncertain. V lost 0 bases and J lost 4, with 10 bases in between. CDR3 length: 14 amino acids. The V gene's germline CDR1 is SGDLS and CDR2 YYNGEE. CDR3 region: CASSVGESGYGYTF. CDR3 nucleotide sequence: TGTGCCAGCAGCGTAGGAGAATCGGGCTATGGCTACACCTTC.

Notes on this clone: One junction end disagrees with the germline gene, perhaps due to a read error. The genes are TRBV5-3 and TRBJ1-1; 7 nucleotides line up with TRBD1. TRBV5-3 belongs to the ORF category, with a function that is uncertain. The CDR3 has 13 residues. The CDR3 protein is CASSLQGYTEAFF. The CDR3 DNA sequence: TGTGCCAGCAGCTTACAGGGGTACACTGAAGCTTTCTTT.

The V call is TRBV6-1, the J call TRBJ2-5; no definite D call. The CDR3 sequence is 13 residues long. The germline V and J ends were trimmed by 1 base and 0 bases, with 3 bases remaining between them. Germline-derived CDR1 and CDR2 are MNHNS and SASEGT. The CDR3 DNA is TGTGCCAGCAGTGAAGTGTACCAAGAGACCCAGTACTTC. Amino acid sequence: CASSEVYQETQYF.

The V and J genes are TRBV6-6 and TRBJ1-5; perhaps TRBD1 as D (6 bases). CDR3 length: 15 residues. In germline, CDR1 is MNHNY, CDR2 SVGAGI (reference sequence). V lost 7 bases and J lost 4, with 17 bases in between. The CDR3 here is CASTPTGTTNQPQHF. The DNA of the CDR3 is TGTGCCAGCACCCCCACCGGGACAACTAATCAGCCCCAGCATTTT.

The chain joins TRBV4-1 to TRBJ1-4, with no clear D. V was clipped by 0 bases and J by 7 bases, with 18 bases between them. Germline CDR1 and CDR2: MGHRA and YSYEKL. The CDR3 extends over 17 amino acids. The CDR3 loop reads CASSQEWSGGRREKLFF. The CDR3 DNA follows: TGCGCCAGCAGCCAAGAATGGTCTGGAGGGAGGCGTGAAAAACTGTTTTTT.

The chain carries TRBV18 and TRBJ2-1, with 11 bases lining up with TRBD2. V trimming: 3 bases; J trimming: 3 bases; junction bases outside the gene matches: 13. This CDR3 region has 19 residues. Germline values: CDR1 KGHSH, CDR2 LQKENI. The CDR3 loop reads CASSPDSSWTSGYYNEQFF. The CDR3 nucleotides read TGTGCCAGCTCACCGGACAGCTCATGGACTAGCGGGTACTACAATGAGCAGTTCTTC.

As regards this clone: Other DNA sequences within the sample encode an identical CDR3. This chain links TRBV2 with TRBJ2-5; D remains ambiguous. Trimming took 5 bases from V and 2 from J, leaving 9 bases between them. CDR3 size: 13 residues. CDR1 is SNHLY, CDR2 FYNNEI, per germline. The CDR3 DNA sequence: TGTGCCAGCAGTATTAGACAACAAGAGACCCAGTACTTC. This gives the protein CASSIRQQETQYF.

The V gene is TRBV25-1, the J gene TRBJ1-2; TRBD1 matches 10 bases. The germline V gene encodes CDR1 MGHDK and CDR2 SYGVNS. V lost 3 bases to trimming and J lost 2 bases; unmatched junction nucleotides: 6. The length of the CDR3 is 16 residues. The CDR3 coding sequence is TGTGCCAGCAGTGAGGGGACAGGGGCGGGGAACTATGGCTACACCTTC. The encoded protein is CASSEGTGAGNYGYTF.

This rearrangement joins TRBV12-5 to TRBJ2-1, with 10 bases fitting TRBD2. The germline V gene has CDR1 LGHNT and CDR2 FRNRAP. With V trimmed by 5 bases and J by 2 bases, 3 bases remained unmatched. The CDR3 contains 15 residues. The CDR3, as DNA: TGTGCTAGTGGTCCCGGGACTAGCGCCTACAATGAGCAGTTCTTC. Translation gives CASGPGTSAYNEQFF.

This rearrangement joins TRBV6-1 to TRBJ1-1; D uncertain. Germline V lookup: CDR1 MNHNS, CDR2 SASEGT. The CDR3 spans 14 residues. The V gene lost 6 bases and the J gene lost 7 bases, with 18 bases spanning the gap. The CDR3 sequence: CASRPDLGVREAFF. CDR3 DNA: TGTGCCAGCAGACCGGACCTGGGCGTGCGTGAAGCTTTCTTT.